One sample yielded the 2 T cell receptor beta chains listed below, sequenced in a study of T cells after yellow fever vaccination. In TCRdb, the 5' RACE reads were re-called with MiXCR into one record per CDR3 protein. Seen here are about 74,000 distinct CDR3 sequences, around 6.5% observed once, and the top ten hold around 32%. The specimen was CD8+ T cells sorted from PBMCs, collected around 5 days after the first yellow fever vaccination. The source of these receptors is a man aged 18 to 29 who received the YFV17D yellow fever vaccine.

The chain carries TRBV4-1 and TRBJ1-1; 10 nucleotides agree with TRBD1. The trim removed 3 bases at V and 10 bases at J, leaving 8 bases unmatched. Per germline, CDR1 MGHRA and CDR2 YSYEKL. The CDR3 contains 14 residues. CDR3 amino acids: CASSHTGTGDGAFF. The DNA for the CDR3 is TGCGCCAGCAGCCATACCGGGACAGGGGACGGAGCTTTCTTT.

Ten or more counts support this clonotype. The chain uses TRBV7-9 and TRBJ2-1, with D possibly TRBD1 on 7 matching bases. CDR1 is SEHNR, CDR2 FQNEAQ, per germline (reference sequence). The CDR3 length is 14 residues. V dropped 7 bases and J dropped 8 bases, with 18 bases sitting between them. CDR3 residues: CASTLEGAKYEQFF. The CDR3 DNA is TGTGCCAGCACCTTGGAGGGGGCAAAGTATGAGCAGTTCTTC.